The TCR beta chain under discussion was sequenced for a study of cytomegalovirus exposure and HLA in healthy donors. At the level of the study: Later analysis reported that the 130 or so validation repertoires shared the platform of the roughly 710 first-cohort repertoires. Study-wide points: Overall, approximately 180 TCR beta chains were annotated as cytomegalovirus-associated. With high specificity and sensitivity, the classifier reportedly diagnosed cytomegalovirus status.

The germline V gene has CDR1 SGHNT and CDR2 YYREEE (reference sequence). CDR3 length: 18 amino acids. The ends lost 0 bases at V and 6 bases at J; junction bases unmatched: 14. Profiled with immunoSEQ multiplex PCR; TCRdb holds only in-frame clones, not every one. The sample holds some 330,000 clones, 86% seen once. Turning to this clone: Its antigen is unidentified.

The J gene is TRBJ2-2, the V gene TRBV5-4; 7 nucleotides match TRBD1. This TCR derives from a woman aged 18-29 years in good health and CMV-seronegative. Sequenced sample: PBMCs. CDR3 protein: CASSLGTLVGTDAGELFF. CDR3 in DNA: TGTGCCAGCAGCTTGGGGACACTCGTTGGGACAGATGCCGGGGAGCTGTTTTTT.